This T cell receptor beta chain was sequenced for a study of CD8 T cells in Susac syndrome. Random hexamers were used to reverse transcribe an amount of about 0.45 to 1 ug RNA. MiXCR was run by TCRdb on the immunoSEQ multiplex PCR reads, yielding one entry per CDR3 protein. The sample lists roughly 110,000 distinct CDR3 sequences; around 92% were seen once. CDR3 length: 18 residues. Trimming pared 1 base from V and 1 base from J, leaving 17 bases between. Germline V lookup: CDR1 SGDLS, CDR2 YYNGEE. FACS enriched CD8+ TEMRA cells, while bulk CD8+ and CD4+ were negatively isolated. This chain joins TRBV9 and TRBJ2-2; a weak D match, TRBD1 (5 bases). Sequenced sample: CD8+ T cells from PBMCs. The receptor's source is a human donor in good health. CDR3 nucleotides: TGTGCCAGCAGCGTATTGGCCGGAACTACAGGGAACACCGGGGAGCTGTTTTTT. It translates to CASSVLAGTTGNTGELFF.